This T cell receptor beta chain was captured in a study of OX40 agonist ivuxolimab in advanced cancers. Study-level findings and limits: Relative to CD4+, CD8+ T cells held more expanded clones on average. Clonal expansion was seen in CD4+ and CD8+ blood T cells by week 6 at 0.1 to 3.0 mg/kg. In the 0.1-3.0 mg/kg groups, partial responders showed among the lowest expansion.

The V end was cut by 0 bases, the J end by 0 bases, with 4 bases between. The CDR3 is 14 residues long. CDR1 and CDR2 (germline): SGHRS, YFSETQ. Using immunoSEQ multiplex PCR, the repertoire was profiled, and TCRdb retains in-frame clones only, with some absent. This table holds 77,000 or so clones, around nine tenths found once. Remarks on this clone: The antigen is unknown.

Blood samples were obtained at baseline, cycle 4 day 1, and cycle 7 day 1. Here the sequenced sample was CD4+ or CD8+ T cells sorted from blood, taken in a trial of the OX40 agonist ivuxolimab. V gene TRBV5-1 combines with J gene TRBJ1-5; no clear D. This receptor was taken from an adult with an advanced solid tumor such as melanoma, head and neck, liver or kidney cancer. CDR3 protein: CASSLGSSNQPQHF. DNA of the CDR3: TGCGCCAGCAGCTTGGGTTCTAGCAATCAGCCCCAGCATTTT.